One and the same sample provided the 9 T cell receptor beta chains below, sequenced in a study of vaccination and CD4 T cells after COVID-19. No antigens are known for them. Treatment of the sample: approximately 10-day PBMC culture with coronavirus spike peptide pools or control peptides (ViraFEST assay). With the Oncomine TCR Beta short-read assay, DNA from cultured CD4+ T cells was sequenced. Using its own MiXCR run on the PCR reads, TCRdb lists one record per CDR3 protein. The sample lists roughly 15,000 distinct CDR3 sequences; roughly half were seen once. Sequenced input: CD4+ T cells from blood, cultured in vitro. The receptors shown here come from a human donor who had recovered from COVID-19.

V usage is TRBV20-1 and J usage is TRBJ1-2; D is perhaps TRBD1 (5 bases). This CDR3 comprises 15 residues. The germline V and J ends were trimmed by 0 bases and 6 bases, with 17 bases remaining between them. Germline-derived CDR1 and CDR2 are DFQATT and SNEGSKA (reference sequence). CDR3 region: CSARDTLTVSDGYTF. The CDR3 bases are TGCAGTGCTAGAGATACCCTGACAGTGAGTGATGGCTACACCTTC.

This clonotype was counted only a few times. The chain is built from TRBV20-1 and TRBJ1-1; D uncertain. CDR1 and CDR2 (germline): DFQATT, SNEGSKA (reference sequence). Trimming left V 1 base short and J 1 base short, with 10 bases between. This CDR3 is 14 amino acids long. The CDR3 DNA reads TGCAGTGCTAGAGTGTCGGGAGGGAACACTGAAGCTTTCTTT. Protein sequence: CSARVSGGNTEAFF.

The chain carries TRBV19 and TRBJ1-5; D not resolved. V lost 3 bases to trimming and J lost 2 bases, with 8 bases between them. The CDR3 sequence is 14 residues long. The germline V gene encodes CDR1 LNHDA and CDR2 SQIVND (reference sequence). Written as DNA, the CDR3 is TGTGCCAGTAGTATGTACACAGGCAATCAGCCCCAGCATTTT. It encodes CASSMYTGNQPQHF.

This clonotype has just a few counts. The rearrangement links TRBV7-8 to TRBJ1-2, with TRBD1 identical over 8 bases. Germline V gives CDR1 SGHVS, CDR2 FQNEAQ. With V trimmed by 5 bases and J by 3 bases, 11 bases remained unmatched. The CDR3 runs 16 residues. CDR3 DNA sequence: TGTGCCAGCAGCCCCCTCCCCGCAGGGGGCGACTATGGCTACACCTTC. It translates to CASSPLPAGGDYGYTF.

The CDR3 is CASSSPPTSGTDTQYF. The CDR3 nucleotides read TGTGCCAGCAGTTCGCCACCCACTAGCGGCACAGATACGCAGTATTTT. The genes are TRBV6-4 and TRBJ2-3; the match to TRBD2 covers 7 bases. The CDR3 is 16 amino acids. The germline gives CDR1 MRHNA, CDR2 SNTAGT. J was trimmed by 1 base and V by 5 bases; bases with no gene match: 9.

The sample holds a few counts of this clonotype. This chain connects TRBV7-3 to TRBJ2-2; 10 bases are shared with TRBD2. The trim removed 5 bases at V and 3 bases at J, leaving 3 bases unmatched. The CDR3 consists of 15 residues. CDR1 and CDR2 from the germline V gene are SGHTA and FQGTGA. The DNA of the CDR3 is TGTGCCAGCAGCCGGACTAGCGGATACACCGGGGAGCTGTTTTTT. The encoded protein is CASSRTSGYTGELFF. Complete variable domain (other parts from reference TRBV7-3 and TRBJ2-2): GAGVSQTPSNKVTEKGKYVELRCDPISGHTALYWYRQSLGQGPEFLIYFQGTGAADDSGLPNDRFFAVRPEGSVSTLKIQRTERGDSAVYLCASSRTSGYTGELFFGEGSRLTVL.

The CDR3, as DNA: TGTGCCACCAGCAGAGGCCGGGACACCTCCTACGAGCAGTACTTC. Translating gives CATSRGRDTSYEQYF. The chain joins TRBV15 to TRBJ2-7; D might be TRBD1 (6 bases). The ends were cut back, 1 base at V and 0 bases at J, with 10 bases in the middle. The germline gives CDR1 LNHNV, CDR2 YYDKDF (reference sequence). The CDR3 has 15 amino acids.

Only one count was recorded for this clonotype. This chain connects TRBV30 to TRBJ2-7, with a possible D match to TRBD2 (5 bases). With 2 bases removed from V and 4 bases from J, the gap between germline ends came to 6 bases. CDR3 size: 11 residues. CDR1 is GTSNPN and CDR2 is SVGIG in the germline V gene (reference sequence). This CDR3 is CAWSRTYEQYF. CDR3 in DNA: TGTGCCTGGAGTAGGACTTACGAGCAGTACTTC. Combining the CDR3 with reference TRBV30 and TRBJ2-7 gives the whole variable domain SQTIHQWPATLVQPVGSPLSLECTVEGTSNPNLYWYRQAAGRGLQLLFYSVGIGQISSEVPQNLSASRPQDRQFILSSKKLLLSDSGFYLCAWSRTYEQYFGPGTRLTVT.

This clonotype appeared a few times. This chain uses TRBV12-3 or TRBV12-4 with TRBJ1-2, with TRBD1 matching 11 bases. CDR3 length equals 13 residues. V lost 5 bases, J lost 6 bases, and 2 bases stayed unmatched. The CDR3 sequence is CASSKGQGDGYTF. The CDR3 bases are TGTGCCAGCAGTAAGGGACAGGGGGATGGCTACACCTTC.